The next 25 T cell receptor beta chains were all read from a single sample in a study of T cells in Graves' hyperthyroidism and ophthalmopathy. RNA transcripts gave rise to amplified TCR beta CDR3 regions. The HTBI primer set was used in a first-round RT-PCR of the TCR CDR3. TCRdb redid the calling of the multiplex PCR reads with MiXCR, one entry per CDR3 protein. The sample contains nearly 600,000 distinct CDR3 sequences, 14% of which appear only once. Source material: blood. These TCRs come from a woman younger than 45 with Graves' hyperthyroidism that later progressed to Graves' ophthalmopathy.

Comments on this clonotype: This may arise from a read error, as a much more abundant clone is one base away. This chain joins TRBV5-5 and TRBJ1-1; 7 positions match TRBD1. Losses at the gene ends were 4 bases for V and 8 bases for J; bases not matched to a gene: 17. The CDR3 is 16 residues long. Germline V CDR1 and CDR2: SGHKS, YYEKEE (reference sequence). CDR3 DNA sequence: TGTGCCAGCAGCCCATACTCCCCAGAACAGGGGCCCGAAGCTTTCTTT. The encoded protein is CASSPYSPEQGPEAFF. Full variable domain (rest looked up from reference TRBV5-5 and TRBJ1-1): DAGVTQSPTHLIKTRGQQVTLRCSPISGHKSVSWYQQVLGQGPQFIFQYYEKEERGRGNFPDRFSARQFPNYSSELNVNALLLGDSALYLCASSPYSPEQGPEAFFGQGTRLTVV.

This chain uses TRBV3-1 with TRBJ2-1, with 9 bases identical to TRBD1. Germline values: CDR1 LGHDT, CDR2 YNNKEL (reference sequence). The CDR3 is 15 amino acids. With 6 bases clipped from V and 4 bases from J, the junction kept 7 bases outside the gene matches. DNA of the CDR3: TGTGCCAGCAGTTTCCCGGGACAGGGATACAATGAGCAGTTCTTC. Protein product: CASSFPGQGYNEQFF.

This clonotype was seen repeatedly, ten times or more. The rearrangement joins TRBV11-3 to TRBJ1-1, with D maybe TRBD1 (6 bases). V lost 1 base, J lost 10 bases, and 13 bases lay in between. This CDR3 has 13 amino acids. The germline V gene encodes CDR1 SGHNT and CDR2 YENEEA. In nucleotides, the CDR3 is TGTGCCAGCAGCTTAGGTCTTTGGGGGGCAGCTTTCTTT. This codes for CASSLGLWGAAFF.

Remarks on this clonotype: A much larger clone differs from this one at a single base, so this may be a read error. The chain couples TRBV7-9 to TRBJ2-1; no clear D. V lost 5 bases to trimming and J lost 3 bases, with 14 bases between them. The CDR3 has 15 residues. CDR1 is SEHNR, CDR2 FQNEAQ, per germline (reference sequence). The CDR3 DNA reads TGTGCCAGCAGCCGTGGTGGCAAGAACTACAATGAGCAGTTCTTC. It codes for CASSRGGKNYNEQFF.

This clonotype has ten or more counts. The chain employs TRBV7-3 and TRBJ2-3, with TRBD2 matching over 7 bases. Trimming cost V 5 bases and J 0 bases; bases outside gene matches: 5. The CDR3 totals 15 residues. CDR1 SGHTA and CDR2 FQGTGA come from the germline V gene. For the CDR3, the DNA is TGTGCCAGCAGCCAACTAGCGAGCAGCACAGATACGCAGTATTTT. It encodes CASSQLASSTDTQYF.

This clonotype was counted many times. The chain links TRBV20-1 to TRBJ1-5; D is uncertain. Germline CDR1 reads DFQATT; CDR2 reads SNEGSKA (reference sequence). This CDR3 spans 17 amino acids. V lost 0 bases, J lost 4 bases, and 19 bases lay in between. Written as DNA, the CDR3 is TGCAGTGCTAGAGATGGGAAGCGGACGGGATTTAATCAGCCCCAGCATTTT. Residues: CSARDGKRTGFNQPQHF.

The sample holds a few counts of this clonotype. The rearrangement links TRBV4-3 to TRBJ2-1; TRBD2 aligns across 11 bases. The CDR3 totals 18 residues. The V segment lost 0 bases and the J segment 2 bases; nucleotides outside the gene matches: 6. CDR1 LGHNA and CDR2 YSLEER come from the germline V gene. This CDR3 is CASSQDVLAGVPYNEQFF. In DNA, the CDR3 is TGCGCCAGCAGCCAAGATGTACTAGCGGGAGTCCCCTACAATGAGCAGTTCTTC.

This clonotype has at least ten counts. The chain has TRBV18 and TRBJ2-5, with a tentative D call TRBD1 (6 bases). Per the germline V gene, CDR1 is KGHSH and CDR2 is LQKENI. This CDR3 has 14 amino acids. The V end was cut by 2 bases, the J end by 7 bases, with 14 bases between. As DNA, the CDR3 is TGTGCCAGCTCACCAAACAGGGACGGCAGGACCCAGTACTTC. It codes for CASSPNRDGRTQYF.

V usage is TRBV27 and J usage is TRBJ2-2, with D perhaps TRBD2 (6 bases). Germline V CDR1 and CDR2: MNHEY, SMNVEV (reference sequence). Trimming stripped 7 bases from V and 2 bases from J, with 17 bases between. This CDR3 comprises 16 residues. The CDR3 sequence: CASIGGGGVNTGELFF. The DNA for the CDR3 is TGTGCCAGCATTGGGGGTGGAGGGGTCAACACCGGGGAGCTGTTTTTT.

This rearrangement joins TRBV5-1 to TRBJ2-7, with D possibly being TRBD1 (6 bases). The germline V gene has CDR1 SGHRS and CDR2 YFSETQ. The length of the CDR3 is 15 residues. The germline V and J ends were trimmed by 4 bases and 5 bases, with 19 bases remaining between them. The CDR3 DNA reads as TGCGCCAGCAGCCGGTGGGACATAATGAATAACGAGCAGTACTTC. It encodes CASSRWDIMNNEQYF.

This rearrangement joins TRBV28 to TRBJ1-2; D not certain. Trimming stripped 3 bases from V and 6 bases from J, with 14 bases between. The CDR3 is made up of 14 amino acids. Germline CDR1 and CDR2: MDHEN and SYDVKM. CDR3 coding DNA: TGTGCCAGCAGTTTCGGCACCTCAGGACATGGCTACACCTTC. Residues: CASSFGTSGHGYTF.

Turning to this clonotype: Possible read error: a much larger clone is one base away. The chain links TRBV12-3 or TRBV12-4 to TRBJ2-3; D is perhaps TRBD2 (5 bases). The CDR3 extends over 19 amino acids. V was clipped by 4 bases and J by 1 base, with 24 bases between them. The CDR3 here is CASSSPIPARAVGTDTQYF. The CDR3 region has the DNA TGTGCCAGCAGTTCGCCCATTCCTGCGAGGGCAGTTGGCACAGATACGCAGTATTTT.

V and J are TRBV4-3 and TRBJ2-1, with 7 nucleotides matching TRBD2. The V gene's germline CDR1 is LGHNA and CDR2 YSLEER. The CDR3 totals 15 residues. V shed 2 bases, J shed 0 bases, and the junction held 1 base outside the gene matches. CDR3 loop: CASSQPSGSYNEQFF. CDR3 bases: TGCGCCAGCAGCCAACCTAGCGGCTCCTACAATGAGCAGTTCTTC.

This clonotype was detected ten times or more. This chain links TRBV11-3 with TRBJ1-6; tentatively, D is TRBD1 (6 bases). V lost 0 bases and J 9 bases, leaving 12 bases between the germline ends. There are 15 residues in the CDR3. CDR1 and CDR2 from the germline V gene are SGHNT and YENEEA. The CDR3 sequence: CASSLDGGGGSPLHF. The CDR3 DNA follows: TGTGCCAGCAGCTTAGACGGTGGAGGGGGTTCACCCCTCCACTTT.

Many counts were recorded for this clonotype. CDR3 DNA sequence: TGTGCCAGCACCTCCCTGAGGACAGATAATCAGCCCCAGCATTTT. Translated, it gives CASTSLRTDNQPQHF. The chain couples TRBV6-1 to TRBJ1-5; TRBD1 is a possible D gene (6 bases). From germline, CDR1 is MNHNS and CDR2 SASEGT. The CDR3 spans 15 residues. The V gene lost 7 bases and the J gene lost 4 bases, with 17 bases spanning the gap.

This clonotype was seen only a few times. The junction does not match germline at one end; this may be a read error. The chain combines TRBV18 with TRBJ1-3; D gene unclear. Germline CDR1 KGHSH, CDR2 LQKENI. This CDR3 has 16 residues. CDR3 nucleotide sequence: TGTGTCAGCTCACCAGGACCGGTAGGCTCTGGAAACACCATATATTTT. It codes for CVSSPGPVGSGNTIYF.

The chain uses TRBV12-3 or TRBV12-4 and TRBJ2-7; no reliable D call. This CDR3 is built from 16 residues. V lost 1 base and J 6 bases, leaving 19 bases between the germline ends. This CDR3 is CASSLEGGPTRLEQYF. CDR3 DNA: TGTGCCAGCAGTTTAGAGGGTGGCCCCACTCGACTCGAGCAGTACTTC.

The sample holds many counts of this clonotype. This chain connects TRBV12-3 or TRBV12-4 to TRBJ1-6; 10 nucleotides line up with TRBD1. The V segment lost 5 bases and the J segment 0 bases; nucleotides outside the gene matches: 7. CDR3 length: 18 amino acids. CDR3 DNA: TGTGCCAGCAGTACTATGCGGACAGGGGGCTCCTATAATTCACCCCTCCACTTT. This codes for CASSTMRTGGSYNSPLHF.

This clonotype was picked up many times. The V and J genes are TRBV6-1 and TRBJ2-1; weak D call: TRBD2 (6 bases). CDR1 and CDR2 (germline): MNHNS, SASEGT. Between the trimmed V and J ends, which lost 6 bases and 6 bases, there was a span of 18 bases. This CDR3 spans 15 amino acids. CDR3: CASSTTSPVGNEQFF. Written as DNA, the CDR3 is TGTGCCAGCAGCACCACTAGCCCGGTGGGCAATGAGCAGTTCTTC.

This clonotype was observed at least ten times. Possible read error: a much larger clone is one base away. V gene TRBV29-1 combines with J gene TRBJ2-5; no clear D gene. CDR3 length: 10 residues. CDR1 SQVTM and CDR2 ANQGSEA come from the germline V gene. Trimming took 3 bases from V and 5 from J, leaving 4 bases between them. CDR3: CSVDRETQYF. DNA for the CDR3: TGCAGCGTTGACAGGGAGACCCAGTACTTC. The variable domain in full, completed from reference TRBV29-1 and TRBJ2-5, reads SAVISQKPSRDICQRGTSLTIQCQVDSQVTMMFWYRQQPGQSLTLIATANQGSEATYESGFVIDKFPISRPNLTFSTLTVSNMSPEDSSIYLCSVDRETQYFGPGTRLLVL.

The gene calls are TRBV5-4 and TRBJ2-3; 7 bases line up with TRBD2. Trimming removed 5 bases from V and 2 bases from J; junction bases left unmatched: 8. This CDR3 has 15 residues. Germline V gene data show CDR1 as SGHNT and CDR2 as YYREEE (reference sequence). CDR3 nucleotides: TGTGCCAGCAGTTCTAGCGGTTTTTACACAGATACGCAGTATTTT. Translation gives CASSSSGFYTDTQYF.

This clonotype was picked up many times. The chain has TRBV6-1 and TRBJ1-6; the match to TRBD1 covers 9 bases. The germline CDR1 and CDR2 sequences are MNHNS and SASEGT. The CDR3 contains 14 residues. The V and J ends lost 4 bases and 10 bases, in that order; junction bases with no gene match: 5. This chain's CDR3 is CASSVQGAGSPLHF. The DNA for the CDR3 is TGTGCCAGCAGTGTACAGGGGGCTGGATCACCCCTCCACTTT.

This clonotype was counted many times. V gene TRBV2 combines with J gene TRBJ2-3; TRBD2 agrees at 16 bases. The length of the CDR3 is 18 residues. Trimming took 7 bases from V and 4 from J; bases not matched to a gene: 11. Germline loops: CDR1 SNHLY, CDR2 FYNNEI. This CDR3 is CASIKSPGTSGRADTQYF. Here the CDR3 DNA reads TGTGCCAGCATAAAAAGTCCCGGGACTAGCGGGAGGGCAGATACGCAGTATTTT.

This chain connects TRBV4-2 to TRBJ2-2; no definite D call. V lost 2 bases, J lost 0 bases, and 10 bases lay in between. The length of the CDR3 is 16 residues. Germline CDR1 LGHNA, CDR2 YNFKEQ. Written as DNA, the CDR3 is TGTGCCAGCAGCCAATATGAAGGAACGAACACCGGGGAGCTGTTTTTT. Residues: CASSQYEGTNTGELFF.

The rearrangement joins TRBV4-1 to TRBJ2-3, with TRBD2 matching 7 bases. Germline CDR1 is MGHRA and CDR2 is YSYEKL. Trimming at V came to 5 bases and at J to 4 bases, leaving 3 bases not matched to a gene. This CDR3 region has 13 residues. CDR3 amino acids: CASSSAGPDTQYF. The DNA for the CDR3 is TGCGCCAGCAGCTCAGCGGGGCCAGATACGCAGTATTTT.